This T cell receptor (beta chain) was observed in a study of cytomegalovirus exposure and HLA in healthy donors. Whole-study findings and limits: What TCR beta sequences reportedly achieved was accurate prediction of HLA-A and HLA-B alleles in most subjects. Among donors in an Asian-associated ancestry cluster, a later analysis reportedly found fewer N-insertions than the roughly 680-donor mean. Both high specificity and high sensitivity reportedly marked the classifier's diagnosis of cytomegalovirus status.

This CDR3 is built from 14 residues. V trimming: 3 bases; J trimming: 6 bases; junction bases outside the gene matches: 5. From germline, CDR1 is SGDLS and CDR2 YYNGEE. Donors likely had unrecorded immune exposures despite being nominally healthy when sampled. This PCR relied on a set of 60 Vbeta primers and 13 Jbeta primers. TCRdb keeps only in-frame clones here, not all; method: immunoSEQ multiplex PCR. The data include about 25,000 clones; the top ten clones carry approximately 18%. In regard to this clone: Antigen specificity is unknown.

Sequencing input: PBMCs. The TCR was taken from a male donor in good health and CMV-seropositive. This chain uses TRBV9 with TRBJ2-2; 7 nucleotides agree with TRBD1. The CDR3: CASSAQGQAGELFF. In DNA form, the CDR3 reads TGTGCCAGCAGCGCTCAAGGACAGGCCGGGGAGCTGTTTTTT.